These 5 T cell receptor beta chains were sequenced from one sample in a study of T cells in Graves' hyperthyroidism and ophthalmopathy. The TCR beta CDR3 regions underwent amplification using RNA transcripts as the source. A first-round RT-PCR of the TCR CDR3 used the HTBI primer set. One entry per CDR3 protein results from TCRdb running MiXCR on the multiplex PCR reads. The sample lists about 580,000 distinct CDR3 sequences; approximately 13% were seen once. Sequences were obtained from blood. The receptors derive from a woman aged 25 to 39 with Graves' hyperthyroidism that later progressed to Graves' ophthalmopathy.

This clonotype came up a few times. V usage is TRBV19 and J usage is TRBJ1-5; 7 bases are shared with TRBD1. V lost 8 bases, J lost 5 bases, and 12 bases stayed unmatched. Germline V gene sequence: CDR1 LNHDA, CDR2 SQIVND (reference sequence). CDR3 size: 15 residues. Here the CDR3 DNA reads TGTGCCAGTGTGCCCCGCGGCAGGGGGGATCAGCCCCAGCATTTT. This codes for CASVPRGRGDQPQHF.

The table lists this clonotype with many counts. The chain combines TRBV2 with TRBJ2-3, with a weak D call TRBD2 (5 bases). Germline V gene sequence: CDR1 SNHLY, CDR2 FYNNEI. Between the trimmed V and J ends, which lost 4 bases and 3 bases, there was a span of 17 bases. This CDR3 region has 16 residues. The CDR3 spells CASSGPLAGRTDTQYF. CDR3 sequence (DNA): TGTGCCAGCAGTGGCCCACTGGCGGGCCGGACAGATACGCAGTATTTT.

This clonotype appeared many times. J is TRBJ1-1 and V is TRBV6-2 or TRBV6-3; no definite D call. V was trimmed by 4 bases and J by 4 bases, leaving 13 bases between them. Germline V gene sequence: CDR1 MNHEY, CDR2 SVGEGT. This CDR3 comprises 14 residues. The CDR3 is CASSSNGLFTEAFF. The CDR3 nucleotides read TGTGCCAGCAGTTCCAACGGGCTTTTCACTGAAGCTTTCTTT.

This clonotype showed up many times. The chain couples TRBV2 to TRBJ2-7, with unresolved D. The V gene's germline CDR1 is SNHLY and CDR2 FYNNEI. Trimming removed 6 bases at V and 6 bases at J, with 18 bases between. The CDR3 has 14 residues. This CDR3 reads CASSPDFAGGEQYF. The CDR3 nucleotides read TGTGCCAGCAGCCCCGACTTCGCCGGCGGCGAGCAGTACTTC.

This clonotype came up a few times. V usage is TRBV12-3 or TRBV12-4 and J usage is TRBJ2-2; D may match TRBD1 or TRBD2 (5 bases each). Trimming took 1 base from V and 1 from J, leaving 13 bases between them. This CDR3 region has 17 residues. The CDR3 loop reads CASSLVGRDGNTGELFF. In DNA form, the CDR3 reads TGTGCCAGCAGTTTAGTTGGCCGGGACGGGAACACCGGGGAGCTGTTTTTT.